This record covers a single TCR beta chain. Its specific antigen is unknown. No base-level quality is on record; no much larger clone is a single base apart. Genomic DNA was extracted with the Qiagen DNeasy kit from unsorted PBMCs and from negatively selected CD4+ and CD8+ fractions. Using primers that anneal to V and J segments, immunoSEQ multiplex PCR amplified the TCR beta CDR3 regions. A synthetic immune receptor repertoire was used to minimize amplification bias, and any residual bias was removed computationally once sequencing was done. Processing in the source paper ran as follows. Custom Python scripts were used to quantify repertoire diversity as the Shannon entropy index. Unsorted, CD4+ and CD8+ repertoires were analyzed separately, except in combined analyses where CD4+ and CD8+ sequences were merged in silico. A clone was considered expanded if an increase in frequency of at least 2-fold after treatment relative to C1D1 was found, and a pseudocount of 0.5 was applied to clones undetected at baseline. Singleton clones were defined as clones with 0 or 1 copy at C1D1, and non-singleton clones were defined as clones with 2 or more copies. Clones expanded in unsorted samples were labelled as CD4+, CD8+ or unknown by matching protein sequences in sorted samples from the same patient. Wilcoxon tests were applied to paired samples to test diversity changes from C1D1 to C4D1. TCRdb stores this immuneACCESS table with in-frame sequences only. Part of the clones is absent; in the studies checked, under half of the shortfall reflects unresolved V genes, and no reason is known for the rest. V, J and clone size were drawn from that table, and D and trimming were deduced from the DNA. Across this sample there are almost 95,000 clones, with more than 80% seen only once. About 18% of the sample belongs to the ten largest clones.

V is pared back by 0 bases and J by 5 bases, with 11 bases lying between the germline termini. The CDR3 spans 15 residues, from the cysteine through the phenylalanine. The entry retains the CDR3 DNA only, 45 bases that are in frame from base 1. Looking up the germline V gene yields CDR1 SGHDT and CDR2 YYEEEE. This specimen belongs to a study of PD-1 blockade in classical Hodgkin lymphoma (dated by TCRdb to the early 2020s). Regarding the research as a whole: Nivolumab dosing was 3 mg/kg intravenously every 2 weeks, continuing until either disease progression or unacceptable toxicity. The study used CyTOF and TCR beta sequencing to define a peripheral blood immune signature of response to PD-1 blockade in classical Hodgkin lymphoma.

General conclusions and limits of the study: Lower diversity was observed in patients in whom nivolumab was started less than 1 year after ASCT, and these patients were excluded from later analyses so that confounding by immune reconstitution would be avoided. By C4D1, a significant rise was seen in CD4+ TCR diversity but not in CD8+ TCR diversity (p=0.0027 vs p=0.16), and the rise was most apparent among complete responders (p=0.02). The study covered only a single clinical trial cohort, and the causes of the repertoire differences, possibly disease activity or prior therapy, were still not defined. Baseline TCR diversity was reported to be lower in newly diagnosed patients than in healthy donors and to be lower still in relapsed/refractory patients. Baseline diversity similar to that of newly diagnosed patients was observed in trial patients achieving complete response, whereas significantly lower diversity was observed in partial responders and progressors.

What this sample's time point label stands for: cycle 4 day 1 (C4D1), after about 6 weeks of nivolumab. Every trial patient had relapsed after autologous stem cell transplantation, and cohorts A, B and C differed in prior brentuximab vedotin exposure. The trial cohort comprised about 60 patients with relapsed/refractory classical Hodgkin lymphoma whose best overall responses were complete response, partial response or progressive disease. In the multi-cohort phase II CheckMate 205 trial, trial patients received single-agent nivolumab. An independent review committee assessed best overall response using the 2007 International Working Group response criteria. PBMCs from the trial were collected at three points: immediately before nivolumab initiation (C1D1), and during therapy at cycle 2 day 1 and cycle 4 day 1. Peripheral blood was collected in 8 mL Vacutainer Cell Preparation Tubes, from which PBMCs were isolated by centrifugation and then cryopreserved.

The sequence came from a human donor with classical Hodgkin lymphoma. The chain links TRBV5-6 with TRBJ2-2, and perhaps TRBD2 as D gene, on 5 matching bases. The specimen comprised peripheral blood mononuclear cells (PBMCs), sampled before the fourth cycle of nivolumab. The encoded CDR3 is CASSLVLAGTGELFF. Read as DNA, the sequence is TGTGCCAGCAGCTTGGTTCTAGCCGGAACCGGGGAGCTGTTTTTT. Supplemented by the reference TRBV5-6 and TRBJ2-2 proteins around the CDR3, the complete variable domain is DAGVTQSPTHLIKTRGQQVTLRCSPKSGHDTVSWYQQALGQGPQFIFQYYEEEERQRGNFPDRFSGHQFPNYSSELNVNALLLGDSALYLCASSLVLAGTGELFFGEGSRLTVL.